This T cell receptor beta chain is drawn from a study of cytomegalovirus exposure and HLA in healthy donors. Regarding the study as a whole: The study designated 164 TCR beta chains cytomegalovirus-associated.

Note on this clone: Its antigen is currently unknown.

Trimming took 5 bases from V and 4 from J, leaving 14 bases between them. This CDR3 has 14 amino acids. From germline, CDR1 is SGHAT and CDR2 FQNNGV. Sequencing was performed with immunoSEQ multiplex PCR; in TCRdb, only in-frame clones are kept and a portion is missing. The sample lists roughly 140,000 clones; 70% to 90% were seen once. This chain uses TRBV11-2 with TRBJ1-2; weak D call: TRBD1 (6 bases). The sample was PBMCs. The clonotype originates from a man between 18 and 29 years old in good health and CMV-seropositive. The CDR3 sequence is CASSQDSNPYGYTF. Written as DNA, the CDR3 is TGTGCCAGCAGCCAGGACAGCAATCCCTATGGCTACACCTTC.